These T cell receptor beta chains were read from a single sample in a study of blood T cell repertoires in COVID-19. TCRdb keeps only in-frame clones here, not all; method: immunoSEQ multiplex PCR. The sample records about 91,000 clones, 76% being singletons. Material for sequencing was peripheral blood. Receptors were obtained from a man in his 70s with acute or convalescent COVID-19. CDR3s include the opening cysteine and the closing phenylalanine or tryptophan. D genes are given only for firm matches. Some rows have no size entry. The others give once, few or many, or a class for an expanded clone.

clone size | D gene | J gene | V gene | CDR3 protein | CDR3 DNA
. | TRBD1 | TRBJ1-1 | TRBV11-3 | CASSFRDSEAFF | TGTGCCAGCAGCTTCCGGGACAGTGAAGCTTTCTTT
. | . | TRBJ1-1 | TRBV11-2 | CASSFHTEAFF | TGTGCCAGCAGCTTCCATACTGAAGCTTTCTTT
. | . | TRBJ1-2 | TRBV5-5 | CASSLVAGYYGYTF | TGTGCCAGCAGCTTGGTCGCAGGTTACTATGGCTACACCTTC
. | . | TRBJ2-3 | TRBV7-3 | CASSLTLGLDTDTQYF | TGTGCCAGCAGCTTAACCCTCGGGTTGGACACAGATACGCAGTATTTT
. | TRBD2 | TRBJ2-5 | TRBV24-1 | CATSDPGRLGGFGETQYF | TGTGCCACCAGTGACCCGGGCAGGTTGGGGGGGTTCGGGGAGACCCAGTACTTC
. | . | TRBJ1-2 | TRBV12-3/TRBV12-4 | CASSLAENYGYTF | TGTGCCAGCAGTTTGGCAGAAAACTATGGCTACACCTTC
once | TRBD1 | TRBJ1-1 | TRBV7-2 | CASSLGQGNTEAFF | TGTGCCAGCAGCCTCGGACAGGGGAACACTGAAGCTTTCTTT
few | TRBD2 | TRBJ2-2 | TRBV5-1 | CASSAGLAGPGELFF | TGCGCCAGCAGCGCGGGACTAGCGGGTCCCGGGGAGCTGTTTTTT
once | TRBD2 | TRBJ2-1 | TRBV10-3 | CAISEPSGSSYNEQFF | TGTGCCATCAGTGAGCCTAGCGGGAGCTCCTACAATGAGCAGTTCTTC
. | TRBD1 | TRBJ1-4 | TRBV7-9 | CASSATRQGPNEKLFF | TGTGCCAGCAGCGCGACTAGACAGGGCCCCAATGAAAAACTGTTTTTT
. | . | TRBJ2-1 | TRBV16 | CASSQTGNEQFF | TGTGCCAGCAGCCAAACTGGCAATGAGCAGTTCTTC
few | TRBD1 | TRBJ1-1 | TRBV28 | CASSPLNRGLSAFF | TGTGCCAGCAGTCCCCTAAACAGGGGGCTGTCTGCTTTCTTT
. | . | TRBJ2-7 | TRBV5-4 | CASSSSETATIYEQYF | TGTGCCAGCAGCTCGTCTGAGACAGCGACGATTTACGAGCAGTACTTC
few | . | TRBJ1-2 | TRBV5-1 | CASSLEVGGSGYTF | TGCGCCAGCAGCTTGGAAGTCGGAGGGTCTGGCTACACCTTC
. | . | TRBJ1-3 | TRBV28 | CASSSGGSSHPGNTIYF | TGTGCCAGCAGTTCCGGTGGGAGTTCCCACCCTGGAAACACCATATATTTT